These 20 T cell receptor beta chains share one sample of origin, sequenced in a study of post-analysis software for immune sequencing data. The study, taken as a whole, reports: A few TRBV segments appeared more often in patients than in controls, and TRBV5-6, TRBV5-1 and TRBV20-1 were among these.

No antigen has been identified for these receptors. Built from TCR beta cDNA, the libraries had unique molecular identifiers in them. A single record per CDR3 protein comes from TCRdb applying MiXCR to the PCR reads. The repertoire holds roughly 870,000 distinct CDR3 sequences, with about 57% as singletons. Sequencing was performed on blood. Receptors were obtained from a girl aged 5-17 years with multiple sclerosis.

This chain links TRBV12-3 or TRBV12-4 with TRBJ1-5, with a tentative D call TRBD1 (6 bases). The CDR3 covers 14 residues. V lost 1 base, J lost 6 bases, and 10 bases lay in between. CDR3 amino acids: CASSLEQGSQPQHF. Written as DNA, the CDR3 is TGTGCCAGCAGTTTAGAACAGGGAAGTCAGCCCCAGCATTTT.

This chain connects TRBV7-2 to TRBJ2-1, with 10 bases fitting TRBD1. The CDR3 has 15 amino acids. Trimming cost V 5 bases and J 7 bases; bases outside gene matches: 8. Germline V lookup: CDR1 SGHTA, CDR2 FQGNSA. The DNA of the CDR3 is TGTGCCAGCAGCCTCCGGGACAGGGGTCGTAATGAGCAGTTCTTC. It specifies CASSLRDRGRNEQFF.

This clonotype appeared a few times. V gene TRBV5-1 combines with J gene TRBJ2-1; D might be TRBD1 (6 bases). Deletions cut 3 bases from V and 8 bases from J, with 15 bases between. The length of the CDR3 is 14 residues. Germline lookup yields CDR1 SGHRS and CDR2 YFSETQ. In DNA form, the CDR3 reads TGCGCCAGCAGCTGGGACAACCCCAGGGATGAGCAGTTCTTC. Protein sequence: CASSWDNPRDEQFF.

This clonotype was counted a single time. DNA of the CDR3: TGCGCCAGCAGCCCCCTATTGAGGACTAATGAAAAACTGTTTTTT. Translation gives CASSPLLRTNEKLFF. The chain uses TRBV4-1 and TRBJ1-4; D remains unclear. Trimming took 4 bases from V and 2 from J, leaving 11 bases between them. The CDR3 has 15 residues. Germline assignment: CDR1 MGHRA and CDR2 YSYEKL.

The chain links TRBV20-1 to TRBJ2-7; D call uncertain. Trimming left V 4 bases short and J 3 bases short, with 10 bases between. The CDR3 is 12 amino acids. CDR1 and CDR2 from the germline V gene are DFQATT and SNEGSKA (reference sequence). The DNA for the CDR3 is TGCAGTGCTAAGACCGTGGGCTACGAGCAGTACTTC. Encoded protein: CSAKTVGYEQYF.

This clonotype was found a few times. The chain combines TRBV2 with TRBJ2-5; D remains ambiguous. Germline values: CDR1 SNHLY, CDR2 FYNNEI. The CDR3 covers 10 residues. Trimming shortened V by 4 bases and J by 11 bases, and 8 bases separated the two germline ends. CDR3 residues: CASSVYEQYF. The CDR3 DNA follows: TGTGCCAGCAGTGTGTATGAGCAGTACTTC.

V is TRBV29-1 and J is TRBJ1-4; no firm D call. Germline V CDR1 and CDR2: SQVTM, ANQGSEA. Trimming removed 4 bases from V and 0 bases from J, with 12 bases in between. CDR3 length: 15 residues. DNA for the CDR3: TGCAGCGTTGGTGGCGGAGGACCAACTAATGAAAAACTGTTTTTT. It encodes CSVGGGGPTNEKLFF.

This clonotype was counted a few times. This chain uses TRBV29-1 with TRBJ2-7; D call uncertain. The CDR3 length is 13 residues. Trimming took 7 bases from V and 0 from J, leaving 13 bases between them. CDR1 and CDR2 (germline): SQVTM, ANQGSEA. The CDR3 region is CSGMDPSSYEQYF. For the CDR3, the DNA is TGCAGCGGGATGGACCCGTCCTCCTACGAGCAGTACTTC.

This chain uses TRBV12-3 or TRBV12-4 with TRBJ1-1; D remains unclear. This CDR3 spans 11 amino acids. V was cut by 7 bases and J by 4 bases, with 7 bases left in between. The CDR3 loop is CASTNGTEAFF. CDR3 bases: TGTGCCAGCACCAACGGCACTGAAGCTTTCTTT.

For this clonotype: Compared with germline, one end of the junction differs, possibly owing to a read error. This chain connects TRBV12-3 or TRBV12-4 to TRBJ2-5; the D is unclear. The CDR3 is made up of 13 amino acids. CDR3 nucleotides: TGTGCCAGCAGTCTGGCTCAGAGGCCGACCCGGTACTTC. Encoded protein: CASSLAQRPTRYF.

The genes are TRBV2 and TRBJ2-3, with D unclear. This CDR3 region has 14 residues. Germline CDR1 and CDR2: SNHLY and FYNNEI. V lost 7 bases to trimming and J lost 0 bases, with 11 bases between them. The CDR3: CASMVRRSTDTQYF. In DNA form, the CDR3 reads TGTGCCAGCATGGTTAGAAGGAGCACAGATACGCAGTATTTT.

This sequence joins TRBV7-2 and TRBJ1-2; unclear D gene. V was shortened by 5 bases and J by 2 bases, with 15 bases between the two germline ends. The CDR3 spans 15 residues. From germline, CDR1 is SGHTA and CDR2 FQGNSA. The DNA for the CDR3 is TGTGCCAGCAGCCCTGGACCGGACGGGAACTATGGCTACACCTTC. Protein: CASSPGPDGNYGYTF.

The chain joins TRBV6-6 to TRBJ2-5, with 11 bases aligning to TRBD2. There are 14 residues in the CDR3. Trimming at V came to 7 bases and at J to 5 bases, leaving 6 bases not matched to a gene. In germline, CDR1 is MNHNY, CDR2 SVGAGI (reference sequence). The CDR3 region has the DNA TGTGCCAGCATCTTAGCGGGAGGGGGTGAGACCCAGTACTTC. It specifies CASILAGGGETQYF.

The V gene is TRBV18, the J gene TRBJ1-1, with 8 positions matching TRBD1. The CDR3 is made up of 15 amino acids. V lost 6 bases to trimming and J lost 0 bases; unmatched junction nucleotides: 6. Germline loops: CDR1 KGHSH, CDR2 LQKENI. The CDR3 DNA follows: TGTGCCAGCTCTCCGACAGGGGCGTTGAACACTGAAGCTTTCTTT. This translates into CASSPTGALNTEAFF.

V gene TRBV10-3 combines with J gene TRBJ2-4; TRBD2 matches 10 bases. Germline CDR1 is ENHRY and CDR2 is SYGVKD. The CDR3 loop spans 15 amino acids. With V trimmed by 10 bases and J by 8 bases, 14 bases remained unmatched. The CDR3 protein is CATSTTGTSADIQYF. CDR3 bases: TGTGCCACCAGCACGACCGGGACTAGCGCGGACATTCAGTACTTC.

This chain connects TRBV12-3 or TRBV12-4 to TRBJ1-1, with D uncertain. V gave up 2 bases and J gave up 4 bases, with 5 bases separating them. The CDR3 sequence is 12 residues long. The DNA of the CDR3 is TGTGCCAGCAGTTTATCGGCCACTGAAGCTTTCTTT. It translates to CASSLSATEAFF.

The V and J genes are TRBV7-3 and TRBJ2-7; the D gene is possibly TRBD1 (6 bases). Per germline, CDR1 SGHTA and CDR2 FQGTGA. The CDR3 consists of 14 residues. Trimming left V 5 bases short and J 3 bases short, with 14 bases between. The DNA of the CDR3 is TGTGCCAGCAGCCAATCTGGGGGCGGCTACGAGCAGTACTTC. Amino acids: CASSQSGGGYEQYF.

This sequence joins TRBV18 and TRBJ1-4; D call uncertain. Germline CDR1 is KGHSH and CDR2 is LQKENI. V lost 3 bases and J 3 bases, leaving 17 bases between the germline ends. The CDR3 consists of 17 residues. For the CDR3, the DNA is TGTGCCAGCTCACCGTTGGGCGCCCTCAAATCTAATGAAAAACTGTTTTTT. This encodes CASSPLGALKSNEKLFF. Full variable domain (missing parts from reference TRBV18 and TRBJ1-4): NAGVMQNPRHLVRRRGQEARLRCSPMKGHSHVYWYRQLPEEGLKFMVYLQKENIIDESGMPKERFSAEFPKEGPSILRIQQVVRGDSAAYFCASSPLGALKSNEKLFFGSGTQLSVL.

The chain couples TRBV7-3 to TRBJ2-1, with 9 bases matching TRBD2. In germline, CDR1 is SGHTA, CDR2 FQGTGA. The CDR3 has 17 residues. V gave up 1 base and J gave up 4 bases; unmatched junction bases: 8. In nucleotides, the CDR3 is TGTGCCAGCAGCTTAAAACCTCTAGCGGGAAAATACAATGAGCAGTTCTTC. As protein: CASSLKPLAGKYNEQFF. Looking up the rest from reference TRBV7-3 and TRBJ2-1 gives the full variable domain: GAGVSQTPSNKVTEKGKYVELRCDPISGHTALYWYRQSLGQGPEFLIYFQGTGAADDSGLPNDRFFAVRPEGSVSTLKIQRTERGDSAVYLCASSLKPLAGKYNEQFFGPGTRLTVL.

The rearrangement uses TRBV9 and TRBJ2-1, with TRBD2 as a possible D gene (7 bases). Germline-derived CDR1 and CDR2 are SGDLS and YYNGEE. Between the trimmed V and J ends, which lost 7 bases and 6 bases, there was a span of 17 bases. The CDR3 extends over 14 amino acids. This chain's CDR3 is CASGGLAESNEQFF. DNA for the CDR3: TGTGCCAGCGGGGGGCTAGCGGAAAGCAATGAGCAGTTCTTC.